A selection of T cell receptor beta chains follows, all from one sample in a study of T cells after yellow fever vaccination. TCRdb passed the 5' RACE reads through MiXCR, listing each CDR3 protein once. This table has more than 35,000 distinct CDR3 sequences, 6.8% appearing once. Sequenced material: CD8+ T cells not binding an NS4B(214-222) dextramer, sorted from PBMCs, taken 45 days after the yellow fever booster vaccination. These receptors all stem from a young man who received the YFV17D yellow fever vaccine. Each CDR3 is given with its conserved first and last residue. The D gene is left open where the match is weak. Clone size is stated in some rows and not others, as once, few, many or a class when expanded.

v_call	d_call	clone_size	j_call	cdr3_nt	cdr3_aa
TRBV23-1	-	-	TRBJ2-7	TGCGCCAGCAGTCAACCGAAGTCCACCGTGCCCTCCTACGAGCAGTACTTC	CASSQPKSTVPSYEQYF
TRBV7-2	-	few	TRBJ1-5	TGTGCCAGCAGGGTCGATAGCAATCAGCCCCAGCATTTT	CASRVDSNQPQHF
TRBV5-1	-	many	TRBJ2-1	TGCGCCAGCTTTGCCGGGGACTCGCCCGCATACAATGAGCAGTTCTTC	CASFAGDSPAYNEQFF
TRBV7-6	TRBD1	many	TRBJ1-2	TGTGCCAGCAGCCGCCACAGTGGACAGGCCATCTATGGCTACACCTTC	CASSRHSGQAIYGYTF
TRBV7-2	-	many	TRBJ2-7	TGTGCCAGCAGCTTAGGAGGACCGTACGAGCAGTACTTC	CASSLGGPYEQYF
TRBV29-1	TRBD2	-	TRBJ2-1	TGCAGCATCGGGACTAGCGGAAACAATGAGCAGTTCTTC	CSIGTSGNNEQFF
TRBV12-3/TRBV12-4	TRBD1	-	TRBJ1-1	TGTGCCAGCAGTTACGTGGGACAGGGGTACACTGAAGCTTTCTTT	CASSYVGQGYTEAFF
TRBV20-1	-	many	TRBJ2-7	TGCAGTGCTAGATCGGGACAACCGGGGAGCTCCTACGAGCAGTACTTC	CSARSGQPGSSYEQYF
TRBV27	-	many	TRBJ1-2	TGTGCCAGCAGTTTAAAGAAAGGCCCTCGGGACGGCTACACCTTC	CASSLKKGPRDGYTF
TRBV4-3	TRBD1	few	TRBJ2-6	TGCGCCAGCAGCCAAGGGGTACCGGGACAGATCCACTCTGGGGCCAACGTCCTGACTTTC	CASSQGVPGQIHSGANVLTF
TRBV5-1	-	many	TRBJ2-2	TGCGCCAGCAGCGGGGAGTACGCTCGCGCCGGGGAGCTGTTTTTT	CASSGEYARAGELFF
TRBV6-2/TRBV6-3	-	few	TRBJ2-7	TGTGCCAGCAGTTATTTTGAGGACTCCTACGAGCAGTACTTC	CASSYFEDSYEQYF
TRBV3-1	TRBD2	many	TRBJ2-7	TGTGCCAGCAGCCAAGAGAGCGGGGCCTATTACGAGCAGTACTTC	CASSQESGAYYEQYF
TRBV12-3/TRBV12-4	TRBD1	many	TRBJ2-5	TGTGCCAGCGGGACAGGGGAGGGTGGCGAGGAGACCCAGTACTTC	CASGTGEGGEETQYF
TRBV20-1	TRBD2	many	TRBJ2-1	TGCAGTGCTCCCCCTCTAGCGGGAGGGCCGATTGAGCAGTTCTTC	CSAPPLAGGPIEQFF
TRBV6-2/TRBV6-3	-	many	TRBJ2-5	TGTGCCAGCAGTTACGGCCTAGAAGAAATCGAGACCCAGTACTTC	CASSYGLEEIETQYF
TRBV10-3	TRBD2	many	TRBJ2-1	TGTGCCATCAGTGACCCGGGACTAGCGGGATACAATGAGCAGTTCTTC	CAISDPGLAGYNEQFF
TRBV29-1	TRBD1	many	TRBJ1-3	TGCAGCCACAGGGGGCTCTCTGGAAACACCATATATTTT	CSHRGLSGNTIYF
TRBV7-9	TRBD1	once	TRBJ2-7	TGTGCCAGCGGCCAAGGGGGCAGCTACGAGCAGTACTTC	CASGQGGSYEQYF
TRBV6-5	-	many	TRBJ1-1	TGTGCCAGCAGTTACTCTGGTTGGGCAGATCCCCATTCTAACGCTTTCTTT	CASSYSGWADPHSNAFF
TRBV10-1	-	many	TRBJ2-3	TGCGCCAGCAGTGAGCCCTCAAAGTCGTCGGGCACAGATACGCAGTATTTT	CASSEPSKSSGTDTQYF
TRBV20-1	TRBD1	-	TRBJ2-1	TGCAGTGCTAGAGGGCCAGGGGGCAGGGGTTTTCGGGACTACAATGAGCAGTTCTTC	CSARGPGGRGFRDYNEQFF
TRBV20-1	TRBD2	many	TRBJ2-1	TGCAGTGCGGGACTAGCTGTTAGAGGAGTGTACAATGAGCAGTTCTTC	CSAGLAVRGVYNEQFF
TRBV5-5	-	medium-sized	TRBJ1-1	TGTGCCAGCAGCCTGGACCTGGGATCGAACACTGAAGCTTTCTTT	CASSLDLGSNTEAFF
TRBV12-3/TRBV12-4	-	many	TRBJ2-7	TGTGCCAGCACCTCCAGTCTCTCCTACGAGCAGTACTTC	CASTSSLSYEQYF
TRBV2	-	many	TRBJ2-2	TGTGCCAGCTTATGGTCTATAAACACCGGGGAGCTGTTTTTT	CASLWSINTGELFF
TRBV29-1	TRBD1	many	TRBJ2-7	TGCCTCCTTGTGGAATCCGACAGGGTAACCTACGAGCAGTACTTC	CLLVESDRVTYEQYF
TRBV6-2/TRBV6-3	-	many	TRBJ2-7	TGTGCCAGCACCGACAGCTACGAGCAGTACTTC	CASTDSYEQYF